The clone carrying this TCR beta chain occurred once. Its antigen is unknown. The data were obtained in a study of cytomegalovirus exposure and HLA in healthy donors. Study at large: As an earlier analysis found, 180 million or so T cells yielded about 120 million unique TCR beta sequences. The study, taken as a whole, reports: Most observed TCR sequences were rare, whereas some public TCRs were detected in many donors. Presence/absence analyses treated sequencing depth as roughly uniform across donors. Trimming of TCR beta V- and J-genes showed a link, identified in a later analysis, to a missense DCLRE1C variant.

V lost 5 bases, J lost 2 bases, and 13 bases lay in between. The CDR3 contains 14 residues. In germline, CDR1 is PRHDT, CDR2 FYEKMQ (reference sequence). A multiplex PCR was run with 60 Vbeta primers and 13 Jbeta primers. Libraries were prepared by immunoSEQ multiplex PCR; TCRdb keeps only in-frame clonotypes and omits some of them. The sample records more than 95,000 clones, around 78% being singletons. Sequenced input: PBMCs. The genes are TRBV13 and TRBJ2-7; TRBD2 might be the D (5 bases). The sequence derives from a middle-aged man in good health and CMV-seronegative. This CDR3 is CASSALALTYEQYF. DNA of the CDR3: TGTGCCAGCAGCGCCCTAGCACTCACCTACGAGCAGTACTTC.